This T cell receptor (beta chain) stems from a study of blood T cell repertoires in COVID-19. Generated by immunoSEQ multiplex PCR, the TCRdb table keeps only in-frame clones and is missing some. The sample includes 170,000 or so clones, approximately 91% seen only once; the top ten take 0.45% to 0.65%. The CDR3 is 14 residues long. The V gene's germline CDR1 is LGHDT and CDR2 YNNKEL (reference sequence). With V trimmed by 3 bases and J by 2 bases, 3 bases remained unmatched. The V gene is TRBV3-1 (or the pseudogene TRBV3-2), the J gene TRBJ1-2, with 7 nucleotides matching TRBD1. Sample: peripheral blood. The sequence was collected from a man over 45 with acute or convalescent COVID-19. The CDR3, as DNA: TGTGCCAGCAGCCATTGGACAGGAAACTATGGCTACACCTTC. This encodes CASSHWTGNYGYTF.